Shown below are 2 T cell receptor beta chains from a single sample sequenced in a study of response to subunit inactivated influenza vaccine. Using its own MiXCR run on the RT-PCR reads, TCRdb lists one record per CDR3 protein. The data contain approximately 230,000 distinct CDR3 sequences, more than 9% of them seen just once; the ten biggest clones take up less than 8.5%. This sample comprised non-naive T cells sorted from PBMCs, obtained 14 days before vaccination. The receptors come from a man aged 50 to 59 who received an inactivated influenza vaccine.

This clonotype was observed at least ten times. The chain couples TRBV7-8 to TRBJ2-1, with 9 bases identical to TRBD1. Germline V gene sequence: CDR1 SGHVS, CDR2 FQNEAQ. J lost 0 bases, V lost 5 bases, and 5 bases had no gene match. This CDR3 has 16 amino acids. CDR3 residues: CASSATGGFSYNEQFF. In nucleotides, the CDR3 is TGTGCCAGCAGCGCGACAGGGGGGTTCTCCTACAATGAGCAGTTCTTC.

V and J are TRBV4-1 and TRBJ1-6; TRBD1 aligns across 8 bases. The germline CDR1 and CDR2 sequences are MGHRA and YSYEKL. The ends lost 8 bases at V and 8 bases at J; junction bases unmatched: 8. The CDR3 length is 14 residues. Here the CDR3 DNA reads TGCGCCAGCGGACAGACAGGGGTGTATTCACCCCTCCACTTT. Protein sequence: CASGQTGVYSPLHF.